Listed below are T cell receptor beta chains from one sample, sequenced in a study of blood T cell repertoires in COVID-19. TCRdb's table, derived via immunoSEQ multiplex PCR, lists solely in-frame clones and lacks some. This sample has 150,000 to 200,000 clones, with approximately 78% found just once. The sequenced sample consisted of peripheral blood. Receptor source: a human donor in a cohort sampled during active COVID-19. CDR3s include the opening cysteine and the closing phenylalanine or tryptophan. Fields, in order: V gene, D gene, J gene, clone size, CDR3 DNA, CDR3 protein. A D gene is named only where the DNA matches it firmly. For some rows the clone size is stated as once, few or many, or as a class when expanded; others skip it.

v_gene: TRBV6-2/TRBV6-3
d_gene: TRBD1
j_gene: TRBJ2-7
abundance: -
CDR3nt: TGTGCCAGCAGTTACGGTTCGTCGACAGGGGGTTACGAGCAGTACTTC
CDR3aa: CASSYGSSTGGYEQYF

v_gene: TRBV30
d_gene: TRBD1
j_gene: TRBJ1-2
abundance: -
CDR3nt: TGTGCCTGGGGGGACAGCTCCCTCCCTCCCTATGGCTACACCTTC
CDR3aa: CAWGDSSLPPYGYTF

v_gene: TRBV4-3
d_gene: -
j_gene: TRBJ2-7
abundance: many
CDR3nt: TGCGCCAGCAGCCGCATACAGGGAAACGAGCAGTACTTC
CDR3aa: CASSRIQGNEQYF

v_gene: TRBV10-3
d_gene: TRBD1
j_gene: TRBJ2-6
abundance: -
CDR3nt: TGTGCCAGCAGACAGGGCGCCAACGTCCTGACTTTC
CDR3aa: CASRQGANVLTF

v_gene: TRBV2
d_gene: TRBD1
j_gene: TRBJ1-2
abundance: -
CDR3nt: TGTGCCAGCAAAAGGGGGCGCCCTGAGGGCTACACCTTC
CDR3aa: CASKRGRPEGYTF

v_gene: TRBV6-6
d_gene: -
j_gene: TRBJ1-2
abundance: -
CDR3nt: TGTGCCAGCACCGTTATATCAGGGGTTGGCTACACCTTC
CDR3aa: CASTVISGVGYTF

v_gene: TRBV3-1/TRBV3-2
d_gene: TRBD2
j_gene: TRBJ2-5
abundance: -
CDR3nt: TGTGCCAGCACCCGCGGGGGTCCACAAGAGACCCAGTACTTC
CDR3aa: CASTRGGPQETQYF

v_gene: TRBV7-7
d_gene: -
j_gene: TRBJ2-3
abundance: -
CDR3nt: TGTGCCAGCAGCTTAGCGCAGGGGGGAACAGATACGCAGTATTTT
CDR3aa: CASSLAQGGTDTQYF

v_gene: TRBV30
d_gene: TRBD1
j_gene: TRBJ1-2
abundance: -
CDR3nt: TGTGCCTGGAGTGTACCCCTGGGACAGCACTATGGCTACACCTTC
CDR3aa: CAWSVPLGQHYGYTF

v_gene: TRBV7-8
d_gene: TRBD1
j_gene: TRBJ1-2
abundance: -
CDR3nt: TGTGCCAGCAGTTTGGACAGGGGCTCTTACTATGGCTACACCTTC
CDR3aa: CASSLDRGSYYGYTF

v_gene: TRBV29-1
d_gene: -
j_gene: TRBJ2-6
abundance: -
CDR3nt: TGCAGCGTGTGGACGGGAAGCTCTGGGGCCAACGTCCTGACTTTC
CDR3aa: CSVWTGSSGANVLTF

v_gene: TRBV5-5
d_gene: -
j_gene: TRBJ1-3
abundance: -
CDR3nt: TGTGCCAGCAGCTTGGGTGAGGCCCACTCTGGAAACACCATATATTTT
CDR3aa: CASSLGEAHSGNTIYF

v_gene: TRBV19
d_gene: TRBD2
j_gene: TRBJ2-5
abundance: -
CDR3nt: TGTGCCAGTAGTATAGAAGGGGTCCTAGCGGGAGGGCCCCGTTTGGAGACCCAGTACTTC
CDR3aa: CASSIEGVLAGGPRLETQYF

v_gene: TRBV27
d_gene: -
j_gene: TRBJ1-1
abundance: -
CDR3nt: TGTGCCAGCAACCCGACAGGGAACACTGAAGCTTTCTTT
CDR3aa: CASNPTGNTEAFF

v_gene: TRBV23-1
d_gene: TRBD1
j_gene: TRBJ1-5
abundance: -
CDR3nt: TGCGCCAGCAGTCAGTCGGACAGGGAGGATCAGCCCCAGCATTTT
CDR3aa: CASSQSDREDQPQHF

v_gene: TRBV4-1
d_gene: -
j_gene: TRBJ2-7
abundance: -
CDR3nt: TGCGCCAGCAGCCCTCAGGGCTACGAGCAGTACTTC
CDR3aa: CASSPQGYEQYF

v_gene: TRBV12-3/TRBV12-4
d_gene: -
j_gene: TRBJ1-2
abundance: few
CDR3nt: TGTGCCAGCTCATTTGGAGGGTTGGGAGGCTACACCTTC
CDR3aa: CASSFGGLGGYTF

v_gene: TRBV9
d_gene: TRBD2
j_gene: TRBJ2-2
abundance: -
CDR3nt: TGTGCCAGCAGCGTAACACTAGCGGGGGGCCAGGGCGGGGAGCTGTTTTTT
CDR3aa: CASSVTLAGGQGGELFF

v_gene: TRBV5-6
d_gene: -
j_gene: TRBJ2-3
abundance: -
CDR3nt: TGTGCCAGCAGCTGGGGGGACAGTCATCAGTATTTT
CDR3aa: CASSWGDSHQYF